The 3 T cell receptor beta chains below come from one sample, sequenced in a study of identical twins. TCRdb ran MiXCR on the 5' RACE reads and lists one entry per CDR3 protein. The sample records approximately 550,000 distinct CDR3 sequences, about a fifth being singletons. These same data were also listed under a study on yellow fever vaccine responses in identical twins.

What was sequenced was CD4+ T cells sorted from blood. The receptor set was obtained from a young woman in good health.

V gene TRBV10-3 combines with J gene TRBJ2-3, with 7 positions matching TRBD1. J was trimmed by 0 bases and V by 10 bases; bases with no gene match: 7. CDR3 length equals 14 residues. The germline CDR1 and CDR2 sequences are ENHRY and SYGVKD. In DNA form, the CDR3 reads TGTGCCACTGGGACAGCGCCTAGCACAGATACGCAGTATTTT. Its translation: CATGTAPSTDTQYF.

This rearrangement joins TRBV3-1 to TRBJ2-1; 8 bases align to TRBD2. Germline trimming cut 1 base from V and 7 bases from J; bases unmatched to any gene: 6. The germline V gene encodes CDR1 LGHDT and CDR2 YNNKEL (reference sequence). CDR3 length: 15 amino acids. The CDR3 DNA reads TGTGCCAGCAGCCAAGTCAGCGGGAGTAAGAATGAGCAGTTCTTC. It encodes CASSQVSGSKNEQFF.

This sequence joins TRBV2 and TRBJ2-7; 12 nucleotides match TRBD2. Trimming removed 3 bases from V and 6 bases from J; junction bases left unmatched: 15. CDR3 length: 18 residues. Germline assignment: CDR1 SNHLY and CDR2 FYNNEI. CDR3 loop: CASSDEPGSSGRASEQYF. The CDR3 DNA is TGTGCCAGCAGTGATGAGCCAGGATCTAGCGGGAGGGCCTCCGAGCAGTACTTC.